The 15 T cell receptor beta chains below all came from one sample that was sequenced in a study of identifying expanded T cells in peripheral blood. Method: immunoSEQ multiplex PCR; TCRdb's copy keeps in-frame clones and lacks some. The table lists 70,000 or so clones, almost 90% of them singletons. Sequenced: blood. These receptors were taken from a person aged 18 to 70 in good health.

This chain links TRBV5-1 with TRBJ2-1; 11 bases align to TRBD2. The CDR3 extends over 15 amino acids. Germline V gene data show CDR1 as SGHRS and CDR2 as YFSETQ. Trimming removed 2 bases from V and 7 bases from J; junction bases left unmatched: 5. The CDR3 coding sequence is TGCGCCAGCAGCTTTAGCGGGGGGGCCATAAATGAGCAGTTCTTC. As protein: CASSFSGGAINEQFF.

The chain couples TRBV2 to TRBJ1-1; D remains unclear. The CDR3 covers 12 residues. The V end lost 7 bases, the J end lost 1 base, and 7 bases lay between the germline ends. Germline V lookup: CDR1 SNHLY, CDR2 FYNNEI. For the CDR3, the DNA is TGTGCCAGCACAGACCCGAACACTGAAGCTTTCTTT. This codes for CASTDPNTEAFF.

The genes are TRBV2 and TRBJ1-1, with a weak D call TRBD1 (5 bases). The CDR3 extends over 14 amino acids. Germline V CDR1 and CDR2: SNHLY, FYNNEI. Trimming pared 6 bases from V and 1 base from J, leaving 12 bases between. The CDR3 loop reads CASRKKTENTEAFF. CDR3 nucleotides: TGTGCCAGCAGGAAAAAGACAGAGAACACTGAAGCTTTCTTT.

V is TRBV19 and J is TRBJ1-5; no clear D gene. This CDR3 contains 14 residues. CDR1 and CDR2 (germline): LNHDA, SQIVND (reference sequence). V gave up 1 base and J gave up 3 bases, with 7 bases separating them. Here the CDR3 reads CASSIGRVNQPQHF. CDR3 nucleotides: TGTGCCAGTAGTATAGGGAGGGTCAATCAGCCCCAGCATTTT.

CDR3 bases: TGCGCCAGCAGTCAACTTGACAGGGACTCGAACCATTCACCCCTCCACTTT. Translating it yields CASSQLDRDSNHSPLHF. The chain uses TRBV23-1 and TRBJ1-6, with 7 bases lining up with TRBD1. TRBV23-1 belongs to the ORF category, with a function that is uncertain. This CDR3 has 17 residues. V lost 2 bases and J lost 8; bases outside the gene matches: 12.

A remark on this clone: This same CDR3 is encoded by further DNA sequences in the sample. Here the CDR3 DNA reads TGCAGTGCTAGGCTAGGGGAGACCCAGTACTTC. This gives the protein CSARLGETQYF. V is TRBV20-1 and J is TRBJ2-5, with unresolved D. There are 11 residues in the CDR3. V lost 3 bases and J lost 5, with 7 bases in between. Germline V CDR1 and CDR2: DFQATT, SNEGSKA (reference sequence).

The V and J genes are TRBV18 and TRBJ2-1; 14 bases agree with TRBD2. Germline CDR1 and CDR2: KGHSH and LQKENI. CDR3 length equals 22 residues. Trimming at V came to 3 bases and at J to 4 bases, leaving 20 bases not matched to a gene. CDR3 sequence reads: CASSPGTGGAGTSGSQYNEQFF. CDR3 in DNA: TGTGCCAGCTCACCTGGGACAGGGGGCGCCGGGACTAGCGGGAGTCAGTACAATGAGCAGTTCTTC. Combining the CDR3 with reference TRBV18 and TRBJ2-1 gives the whole variable domain NAGVMQNPRHLVRRRGQEARLRCSPMKGHSHVYWYRQLPEEGLKFMVYLQKENIIDESGMPKERFSAEFPKEGPSILRIQQVVRGDSAAYFCASSPGTGGAGTSGSQYNEQFFGPGTRLTVL.

This clone appeared a few times. The genes are TRBV6-1 and TRBJ2-7; D remains unclear. The germline CDR1 and CDR2 sequences are MNHNS and SASEGT. V dropped 7 bases and J dropped 3 bases, with 4 bases sitting between them. The length of the CDR3 is 10 residues. The CDR3 sequence is CASKDYEQYF. In DNA, the CDR3 is TGTGCCAGCAAGGACTACGAGCAGTACTTC.

The chain carries TRBV4-1 and TRBJ2-5; D is undetermined. Germline V lookup: CDR1 MGHRA, CDR2 YSYEKL. The CDR3 covers 14 residues. V was shortened by 0 bases and J by 4 bases, with 9 bases between the two germline ends. The CDR3 loop reads CASSQDERRETQYF. CDR3 bases: TGCGCCAGCAGCCAAGATGAGCGCAGAGAGACCCAGTACTTC.

This clone appeared many times. The gene calls are TRBV29-1 and TRBJ1-4; D is possibly TRBD1 (5 bases). The CDR3 spans 12 residues. Germline V gene data show CDR1 as SQVTM and CDR2 as ANQGSEA. Trimming removed 6 bases at V and 7 bases at J, with 12 bases between. CDR3 nucleotide sequence: TGCAGCGTCCAACGGGGGGGTGAAAAACTGTTTTTT. This gives the protein CSVQRGGEKLFF. Based on the CDR3 plus reference TRBV29-1 and TRBJ1-4, the full variable domain is SAVISQKPSRDICQRGTSLTIQCQVDSQVTMMFWYRQQPGQSLTLIATANQGSEATYESGFVIDKFPISRPNLTFSTLTVSNMSPEDSSIYLCSVQRGGEKLFFGSGTQLSVL.

This chain connects TRBV19 to TRBJ1-5, with unresolved D. This CDR3 region has 15 residues. V dropped 0 bases and J dropped 7 bases, with 13 bases sitting between them. Germline V gene data show CDR1 as LNHDA and CDR2 as SQIVND (reference sequence). The CDR3 region has the DNA TGTGCCAGTAGTATAGATACGGAGTTTAGCCAGCCCCAGCATTTT. Residues: CASSIDTEFSQPQHF.

This clone is a singleton in its sample. The chain couples TRBV5-1 to TRBJ2-2, with D maybe TRBD2 (6 bases). CDR1 SGHRS and CDR2 YFSETQ come from the germline V gene. V lost 4 bases to trimming and J lost 1 base, with 8 bases between them. CDR3 size: 14 residues. The CDR3 loop reads CASSAGLNTGELFF. The CDR3, as DNA: TGCGCCAGCAGCGCGGGACTGAACACCGGGGAGCTGTTTTTT.

The chain links TRBV4-1 to TRBJ2-3, with 10 positions matching TRBD2. The germline V gene has CDR1 MGHRA and CDR2 YSYEKL. CDR3 length: 17 amino acids. The V gene end was trimmed by 4 bases and the J gene end by 5 bases; junction bases not matched to a gene: 12. The DNA of the CDR3 is TGCGCCAGCAGCCCGAGTCGCGGGGCTAGCGGGGGAGATACGCAGTATTTT. It is translated as CASSPSRGASGGDTQYF.

This clone has more than one count but fewer than ten. This sequence joins TRBV30 and TRBJ2-3; D is ambiguous. Germline V gene data show CDR1 as GTSNPN and CDR2 as SVGIG (reference sequence). V was shortened by 0 bases and J by 5 bases, with 6 bases between the two germline ends. This CDR3 is built from 12 residues. Written as DNA, the CDR3 is TGTGCCTGGAGTGTATCTGGAGATACGCAGTATTTT. Translated, it gives CAWSVSGDTQYF. Full variable domain (rest looked up from reference TRBV30 and TRBJ2-3): SQTIHQWPATLVQPVGSPLSLECTVEGTSNPNLYWYRQAAGRGLQLLFYSVGIGQISSEVPQNLSASRPQDRQFILSSKKLLLSDSGFYLCAWSVSGDTQYFGPGTRLTVL.

The V call is TRBV5-4, the J call TRBJ2-1, with 10 bases lining up with TRBD2. CDR1 is SGHNT and CDR2 is YYREEE in the germline V gene (reference sequence). The CDR3 has 16 residues. V shed 0 bases, J shed 7 bases, and the junction held 7 bases outside the gene matches. The DNA for the CDR3 is TGTGCCAGCAGCTTGGCGAGGCTAGCGGGGGCGAATGAGCAGTTCTTC. Translated: CASSLARLAGANEQFF.